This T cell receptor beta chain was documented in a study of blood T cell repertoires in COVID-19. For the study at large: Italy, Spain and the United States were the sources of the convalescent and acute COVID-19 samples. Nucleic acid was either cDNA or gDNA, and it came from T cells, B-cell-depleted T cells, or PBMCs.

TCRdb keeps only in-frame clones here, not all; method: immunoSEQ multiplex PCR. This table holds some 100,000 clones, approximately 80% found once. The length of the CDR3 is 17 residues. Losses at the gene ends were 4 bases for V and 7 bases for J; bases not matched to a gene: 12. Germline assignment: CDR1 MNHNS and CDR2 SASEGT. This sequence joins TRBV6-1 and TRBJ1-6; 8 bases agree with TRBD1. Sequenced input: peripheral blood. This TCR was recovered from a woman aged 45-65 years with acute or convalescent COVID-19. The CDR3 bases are TGTGCCAGCAGTGCCCCGAGGCAGGGGGCTATAAATTCACCCCTCCACTTT. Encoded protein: CASSAPRQGAINSPLHF.